The 27 T cell receptor beta chains presented below share a single source sample, sequenced in a study of cytomegalovirus exposure and HLA in healthy donors. The method was immunoSEQ multiplex PCR; TCRdb's version includes in-frame clones alone and lacks a portion of them. Here the sample spans fewer than 150,000 clones, less than 90% being singletons. Sequenced sample: PBMCs. These receptors originate from a man aged 18 to 30 in good health and CMV-seropositive.

The chain couples TRBV19 to TRBJ1-2, with 11 bases aligning to TRBD1. With 3 bases clipped from V and 4 bases from J, the junction kept 4 bases outside the gene matches. Germline V lookup: CDR1 LNHDA, CDR2 SQIVND (reference sequence). CDR3 length: 15 amino acids. CDR3 sequence reads: CASSIGQGASYGYTF. CDR3 nucleotide sequence: TGTGCCAGTAGTATTGGACAGGGGGCCTCCTATGGCTACACCTTC.

This clone was recorded once. J is TRBJ2-1 and V is TRBV7-6; 9 nucleotides align to TRBD1. Germline-derived CDR1 and CDR2 are SGHVS and FNYEAQ. The CDR3 is made up of 14 amino acids. J was trimmed by 9 bases and V by 5 bases; bases with no gene match: 8. The DNA of the CDR3 is TGTGCCAGCAGCCCCATCGACAGGGGGGGTGAGCAGTTCTTC. Translated: CASSPIDRGGEQFF.

The chain uses TRBV27 and TRBJ1-1; a possible D gene is TRBD1 (6 bases). The V end was cut by 1 base, the J end by 5 bases, with 14 bases between. Germline lookup yields CDR1 MNHEY and CDR2 SMNVEV (reference sequence). There are 15 residues in the CDR3. The CDR3 is CASSLWGRGRTEAFF. The CDR3 nucleotides are TGTGCCAGCAGTTTATGGGGCAGGGGACGGACTGAAGCTTTCTTT.

The chain joins TRBV4-1 to TRBJ1-2; possible D gene TRBD1, 6 bases. Per germline, CDR1 MGHRA and CDR2 YSYEKL. The CDR3 has 15 amino acids. The V end was cut by 0 bases, the J end by 4 bases, with 12 bases between. The CDR3 bases are TGCGCCAGCAGCCAAGATTACAGGGACGGCTATGGCTACACCTTC. Translating gives CASSQDYRDGYGYTF.

The CDR3 coding sequence is TGTGCCAGCAGTTTAGTAACAGCATATAACTATGGCTACACCTTC. Protein: CASSLVTAYNYGYTF. V and J are TRBV27 and TRBJ1-2; D is unresolved. Germline-derived CDR1 and CDR2 are MNHEY and SMNVEV (reference sequence). V was clipped by 2 bases and J by 1 base, with 11 bases between them. This CDR3 comprises 15 residues.

The chain couples TRBV18 to TRBJ2-3; TRBD1 matches 8 bases. J gave up 6 bases and V 2 bases, and 4 bases lay outside the gene matches. Germline CDR1 KGHSH, CDR2 LQKENI. This CDR3 spans 14 amino acids. CDR3 sequence: CASSPAGGADTQYF. The CDR3 DNA reads TGTGCCAGCTCACCAGCAGGGGGCGCGGATACGCAGTATTTT.

The chain is built from TRBV18 and TRBJ2-3; 12 bases map to TRBD2. The V gene end was trimmed by 1 base and the J gene end by 2 bases; junction bases not matched to a gene: 7. The CDR3 contains 18 residues. Germline V CDR1 and CDR2: KGHSH, LQKENI. This CDR3 is CASSPRLTSGGPTDTQYF. The CDR3 DNA follows: TGTGCCAGCTCACCACGATTGACTAGCGGGGGTCCCACAGATACGCAGTATTTT.

The chain links TRBV4-1 to TRBJ2-1; 8 nucleotides line up with TRBD2. The ends lost 1 base at V and 9 bases at J; junction bases unmatched: 8. CDR3 length: 15 residues. The germline CDR1 and CDR2 sequences are MGHRA and YSYEKL. This CDR3 reads CASSQVASGHGEQFF. In nucleotides, the CDR3 is TGCGCCAGCAGCCAAGTAGCTAGCGGGCACGGTGAGCAGTTCTTC.

The J gene is TRBJ1-5, the V gene TRBV6-1, with D perhaps TRBD1 (6 bases). Deletions cut 0 bases from V and 3 bases from J, with 12 bases between. The CDR3 is 16 residues long. CDR1 and CDR2 from the germline V gene are MNHNS and SASEGT. This CDR3 is CASSEAGAVFNQPQHF. In DNA form, the CDR3 reads TGTGCCAGCAGTGAAGCGGGGGCAGTTTTCAATCAGCCCCAGCATTTT.

This chain links TRBV5-1 with TRBJ1-1; the D gene is possibly TRBD1 (6 bases). V lost 1 base and J 6 bases, leaving 13 bases between the germline ends. The CDR3 sequence is 14 residues long. CDR1 SGHRS and CDR2 YFSETQ come from the germline V gene. This CDR3 reads CASSLLGGEAEAFF. CDR3 coding DNA: TGCGCCAGCAGCTTGCTAGGGGGGGAGGCTGAAGCTTTCTTT.

This sequence joins TRBV4-1 and TRBJ2-2, with a tentative D call TRBD1 (5 bases). The germline V gene has CDR1 MGHRA and CDR2 YSYEKL. V lost 3 bases and J lost 3, with 20 bases in between. The CDR3 is made up of 18 amino acids. This CDR3 is CASSHRTRGERDTGELFF. CDR3 DNA: TGCGCCAGCAGCCATCGGACAAGGGGCGAACGGGACACCGGGGAGCTGTTTTTT.

The chain uses TRBV5-8 and TRBJ2-5; 8 bases are a match to TRBD2. Losses at the gene ends were 1 base for V and 3 bases for J; bases not matched to a gene: 8. CDR1 and CDR2 from the germline V gene are SGHTS and YDEGEE. The CDR3 runs 16 residues. DNA of the CDR3: TGTGCCAGCAGCTTGCTCAGCGGGGGTACAAAAGAGACCCAGTACTTC. It codes for CASSLLSGGTKETQYF. The complete variable domain, with remaining parts taken from reference TRBV5-8 and TRBJ2-5, reads EAGVTQSPTHLIKTRGQQATLRCSPISGHTSVYWYQQALGLGLQFLLWYDEGEERNRGNFPPRFSGRQFPNYSSELNVNALELEDSALYLCASSLLSGGTKETQYFGPGTRLLVL.

The rearrangement joins TRBV7-2 to TRBJ2-7, with TRBD2 matching 7 bases. The CDR3 is 13 amino acids. Trimming at V came to 5 bases and at J to 7 bases, leaving 8 bases not matched to a gene. Germline assignment: CDR1 SGHTA and CDR2 FQGNSA. The CDR3 spells CASSPLAVLEQYF. DNA for the CDR3: TGTGCCAGCAGCCCTCTAGCGGTCTTAGAGCAGTACTTC.

The gene calls are TRBV5-4 and TRBJ1-1, with D uncertain. Between the trimmed V and J ends, which lost 4 bases and 1 base, there was a span of 11 bases. The germline V gene encodes CDR1 SGHNT and CDR2 YYREEE (reference sequence). The CDR3 sequence is 14 residues long. The CDR3 DNA follows: TGTGCCAGCAGCCTTTTAGGAGGGAACACTGAAGCTTTCTTT. Translated: CASSLLGGNTEAFF.

The CDR3 spells CASSERGRAREAFF. The CDR3 DNA reads TGTGCCAGCAGTGAGAGGGGGAGGGCTCGGGAAGCTTTCTTT. The chain has TRBV6-1 and TRBJ1-1, with D maybe TRBD1 (6 bases). The V end lost 3 bases, the J end lost 8 bases, and 16 bases lay between the germline ends. CDR1 and CDR2 from the germline V gene are MNHNS and SASEGT. The CDR3 is made up of 14 amino acids.

V is TRBV7-6 and J is TRBJ2-2; TRBD2 is a possible D gene (5 bases). There are 12 residues in the CDR3. From germline, CDR1 is SGHVS and CDR2 FNYEAQ. Trimming cost V 5 bases and J 6 bases, with 7 bases left between them. DNA of the CDR3: TGTGCCAGCAGCCCCGGGGCCGGGGAGCTGTTTTTT. Translating gives CASSPGAGELFF.

The V call is TRBV28, the J call TRBJ2-7; a possible D gene is TRBD1 (5 bases). Deletions cut 4 bases from V and 5 bases from J, with 15 bases between. Germline CDR1 reads MDHEN; CDR2 reads SYDVKM. The CDR3 is 14 amino acids. The DNA for the CDR3 is TGTGCCAGCAGTTCACCTTCTGACAGCCACGAGCAGTACTTC. Protein sequence: CASSSPSDSHEQYF.

The V gene is TRBV7-8, the J gene TRBJ2-7; TRBD2 agrees at 13 bases. There are 18 residues in the CDR3. Trimming at V came to 1 base and at J to 0 bases, leaving 6 bases not matched to a gene. Per germline, CDR1 SGHVS and CDR2 FQNEAQ. CDR3 nucleotides: TGTGCCAGCAGCTTAGAAGGGACTAGCGGGGTGAGCTCCTACGAGCAGTACTTC. Residues: CASSLEGTSGVSSYEQYF.

The chain uses TRBV2 and TRBJ1-2; D possibly corresponds to TRBD1 (5 bases). Germline V gene lookup returns CDR1 SNHLY and CDR2 FYNNEI. This CDR3 is 14 amino acids long. Trimming removed 8 bases at V and 2 bases at J, with 15 bases between. CDR3 loop: CASEQQALNYGYTF. In DNA form, the CDR3 reads TGTGCCAGCGAGCAACAGGCACTGAACTATGGCTACACCTTC.

This clone showed up just once. V usage is TRBV7-9 and J usage is TRBJ1-3, with 7 nucleotides matching TRBD1. This CDR3 contains 16 residues. Germline values: CDR1 SEHNR, CDR2 FQNEAQ (reference sequence). With 4 bases clipped from V and 0 bases from J, the junction kept 6 bases outside the gene matches. The CDR3 region has the DNA TGTGCCAGCAGCTCCCAGGGGGACAACTCTGGAAACACCATATATTTT. Its protein is CASSSQGDNSGNTIYF. Looking up the rest from reference TRBV7-9 and TRBJ1-3 gives the full variable domain: DTGVSQNPRHKITKRGQNVTFRCDPISEHNRLYWYRQTLGQGPEFLTYFQNEAQLEKSRLLSDRFSAERPKGSFSTLEIQRTEQGDSAMYLCASSSQGDNSGNTIYFGEGSWLTVV.

V is TRBV7-8 and J is TRBJ1-2; weak D call: TRBD1 (5 bases). V shed 5 bases and J shed 2 bases, with 12 bases lying between them. The CDR3 is 14 amino acids. CDR1 is SGHVS and CDR2 is FQNEAQ in the germline V gene. The CDR3 sequence is CASSPGGENYGYTF. CDR3 sequence (DNA): TGTGCCAGCAGCCCAGGAGGGGAAAACTATGGCTACACCTTC.

The chain couples TRBV5-1 to TRBJ1-6, with D possibly being TRBD1 (5 bases). Deletions cut 4 bases from V and 7 bases from J, with 12 bases between. The germline gives CDR1 SGHRS, CDR2 YFSETQ. This CDR3 is built from 14 residues. As DNA, the CDR3 is TGCGCCAGCAGCCCTGGGGGGTGGAATTCACCCCTCCACTTT. Protein sequence: CASSPGGWNSPLHF. Drawing the rest from reference TRBV5-1 and TRBJ1-6, the complete variable domain is KAGVTQTPRYLIKTRGQQVTLSCSPISGHRSVSWYQQTPGQGLQFLFEYFSETQRNKGNFPGRFSGRQFSNSRSEMNVSTLELGDSALYLCASSPGGWNSPLHFGNGTRLTVT.

This chain connects TRBV4-1 to TRBJ2-7; TRBD2 matches 13 bases. The CDR3 runs 17 residues. From germline, CDR1 is MGHRA and CDR2 YSYEKL. V lost 4 bases and J lost 1; bases outside the gene matches: 7. This CDR3 reads CASSLTSTSGGSYEQYF. The CDR3 DNA sequence: TGCGCCAGCAGCCTCACCTCGACTAGCGGGGGGTCCTACGAGCAGTACTTC.

The chain employs TRBV5-4 and TRBJ1-4; TRBD1 matches 7 bases. Germline values: CDR1 SGHNT, CDR2 YYREEE (reference sequence). With 4 bases clipped from V and 2 bases from J, the junction kept 11 bases outside the gene matches. The CDR3 totals 17 residues. CDR3 loop: CASSLSLKGATNEKLFF. The CDR3, as DNA: TGTGCCAGCAGCCTTTCCCTGAAGGGGGCGACTAATGAAAAACTGTTTTTT.

This sequence joins TRBV4-1 and TRBJ1-6, with D unresolved. Germline V gives CDR1 MGHRA, CDR2 YSYEKL. The CDR3 totals 15 residues. V was pared by 2 bases and J by 6 bases, with 11 bases between. The CDR3 spells CASSQTELGNSPLHF. The CDR3 region has the DNA TGCGCCAGCAGCCAAACGGAGTTGGGTAATTCACCCCTCCACTTT.

This chain joins TRBV19 and TRBJ1-2; D gene uncertain. The CDR3 runs to 15 residues. Looked up from germline, CDR1 is LNHDA and CDR2 is SQIVND (reference sequence). V lost 9 bases, J lost 5 bases, and 22 bases lay in between. CDR3 DNA: TGTGCCAGCGAAGTATTGGAGGGCAGCCCGTATGGCTACACCTTC. It specifies CASEVLEGSPYGYTF. Filled out from reference TRBV19 and TRBJ1-2, the complete variable domain reads DGGITQSPKYLFRKEGQNVTLSCEQNLNHDAMYWYRQDPGQGLRLIYYSQIVNDFQKGDIAEGYSVSREKKESFPLTVTSAQKNPTAFYLCASEVLEGSPYGYTFGSGTRLTVV.

V and J are TRBV7-8 and TRBJ2-3; no clear D. CDR3 length: 13 amino acids. CDR1 SGHVS and CDR2 FQNEAQ come from the germline V gene. V was pared by 6 bases and J by 0 bases, with 7 bases between. The CDR3 coding sequence is TGTGCCAGCAGACGGTATAGCACAGATACGCAGTATTTT. It translates to CASRRYSTDTQYF.